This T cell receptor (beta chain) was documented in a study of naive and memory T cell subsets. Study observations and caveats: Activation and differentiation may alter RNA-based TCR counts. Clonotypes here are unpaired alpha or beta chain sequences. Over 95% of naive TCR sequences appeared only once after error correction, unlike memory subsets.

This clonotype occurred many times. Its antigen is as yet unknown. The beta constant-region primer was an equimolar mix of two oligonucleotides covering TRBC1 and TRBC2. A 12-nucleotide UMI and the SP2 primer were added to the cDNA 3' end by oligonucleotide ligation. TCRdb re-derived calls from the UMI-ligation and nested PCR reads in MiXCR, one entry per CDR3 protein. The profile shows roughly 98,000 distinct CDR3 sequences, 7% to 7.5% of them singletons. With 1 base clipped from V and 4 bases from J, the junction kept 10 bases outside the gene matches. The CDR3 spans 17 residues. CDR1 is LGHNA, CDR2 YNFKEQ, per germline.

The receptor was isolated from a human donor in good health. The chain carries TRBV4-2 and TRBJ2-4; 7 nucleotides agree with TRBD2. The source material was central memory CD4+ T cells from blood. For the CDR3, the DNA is TGTGCCAGCAGCCAAGGAAGTGTTGTGGGGGGGAAAAACATTCAGTACTTC. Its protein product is CASSQGSVVGGKNIQYF.